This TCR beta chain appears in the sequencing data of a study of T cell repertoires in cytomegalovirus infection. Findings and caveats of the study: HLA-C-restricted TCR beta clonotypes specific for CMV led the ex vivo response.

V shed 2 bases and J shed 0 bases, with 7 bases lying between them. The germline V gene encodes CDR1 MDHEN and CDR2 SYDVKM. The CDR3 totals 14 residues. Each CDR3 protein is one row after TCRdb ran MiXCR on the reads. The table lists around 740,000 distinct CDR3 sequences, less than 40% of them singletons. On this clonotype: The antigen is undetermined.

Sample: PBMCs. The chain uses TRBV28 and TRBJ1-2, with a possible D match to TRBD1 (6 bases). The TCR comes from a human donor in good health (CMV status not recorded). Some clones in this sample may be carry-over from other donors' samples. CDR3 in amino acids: CASSLNRANYGYTF. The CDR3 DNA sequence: TGTGCCAGCAGTTTAAACAGGGCTAACTATGGCTACACCTTC.